Detailed here is one T cell receptor beta chain. This sample stems from a study of monozygotic twins with cystic fibrosis. The method was immunoSEQ multiplex PCR; TCRdb's version includes in-frame clones alone and lacks a portion of them. The sample records around 9,500 clones, 97% to 99% being singletons. The clonotype was recovered from a girl aged 2 to 10 with cystic fibrosis. The source material was blood.

For the CDR3, the DNA is TGTGCCAGCAGCTTGGGTCAGGAGGACACTGAAGCTTTCTTT. It encodes CASSLGQEDTEAFF. The chain has TRBV5-6 and TRBJ1-1; D is unclear. This CDR3 is built from 14 residues. Trimming stripped 0 bases from V and 3 bases from J, with 9 bases between. The germline CDR1 and CDR2 sequences are SGHDT and YYEEEE.